The 18 T cell receptor beta chains below all came from one sample that was sequenced in a study of blood T cells in healthy people across ages. Together with a sample-barcoded 5' primer, a J-beta primer mix was included in a second PCR lasting about 6 to 11 cycles. TCRdb re-called the 5' RACE reads with MiXCR, one entry per CDR3 protein. The table lists approximately 800,000 distinct CDR3 sequences, about 36% of them singletons, with over 10% in the top ten. Sequencing was done on a sample of blood. The receptors derive from a man younger than 35 in good health.

The gene calls are TRBV2 and TRBJ2-5; D perhaps matches TRBD1 (5 bases). Germline values: CDR1 SNHLY, CDR2 FYNNEI. Trimming took 7 bases from V and 11 from J, leaving 17 bases between them. There are 12 residues in the CDR3. CDR3 in amino acids: CASNPTGSEQYF. CDR3 nucleotide sequence: TGTGCCAGCAATCCTACAGGCTCTGAGCAGTACTTC.

In this sample, this clonotype turned up once. V is TRBV12-3 or TRBV12-4 and J is TRBJ1-2; 7 bases map to TRBD1. J lost 6 bases, V lost 6 bases, and 13 bases had no gene match. The CDR3 spans 15 residues. CDR3 loop: CASRPTRGVYNGYTF. CDR3 bases: TGTGCCAGCAGACCCACCAGGGGGGTTTATAATGGCTACACCTTC.

This clonotype was seen only a few times. The V gene is TRBV5-6, the J gene TRBJ2-2, with D uncertain. The CDR3 spans 14 residues. Germline V gene data show CDR1 as SGHDT and CDR2 as YYEEEE. V was trimmed by 0 bases and J by 5 bases, leaving 8 bases between them. The CDR3 loop reads CASSLAPSTGELFF. For the CDR3, the DNA is TGTGCCAGCAGCTTGGCTCCGAGTACCGGGGAGCTGTTTTTT. Full variable domain (outside the CDR3, taken from reference TRBV5-6 and TRBJ2-2): DAGVTQSPTHLIKTRGQQVTLRCSPKSGHDTVSWYQQALGQGPQFIFQYYEEEERQRGNFPDRFSGHQFPNYSSELNVNALLLGDSALYLCASSLAPSTGELFFGEGSRLTVL.

The V and J genes are TRBV20-1 and TRBJ2-1; D remains unclear. Trimming removed 3 bases at V and 2 bases at J, with 11 bases between. The CDR3 length is 14 residues. In germline, CDR1 is DFQATT, CDR2 SNEGSKA (reference sequence). As DNA, the CDR3 is TGCAGTGCTAGTGGGTCGAGCGCCTACAATGAGCAGTTCTTC. Protein: CSASGSSAYNEQFF.

The rearrangement joins TRBV7-9 to TRBJ2-7; the match to TRBD2 covers 8 bases. The CDR3 length is 14 residues. Germline CDR1 reads SEHNR; CDR2 reads FQNEAQ (reference sequence). V gave up 7 bases and J gave up 3 bases; unmatched junction bases: 8. CDR3 loop: CASKGSGTNYEQYF. The CDR3 DNA reads as TGTGCCAGCAAGGGTAGCGGGACAAACTACGAGCAGTACTTC. The full variable domain, in which reference TRBV7-9 and TRBJ2-7 provide the parts outside the CDR3, is DTGVSQNPRHKITKRGQNVTFRCDPISEHNRLYWYRQTLGQGPEFLTYFQNEAQLEKSRLLSDRFSAERPKGSFSTLEIQRTEQGDSAMYLCASKGSGTNYEQYFGPGTRLTVT.

This clonotype was recorded a few times. The chain carries TRBV4-3 and TRBJ2-2; TRBD2 is a possible D gene (5 bases). The germline V gene encodes CDR1 LGHNA and CDR2 YSLEER. The CDR3 is 14 residues long. The V gene lost 0 bases and the J gene lost 4 bases, with 6 bases spanning the gap. The CDR3 DNA reads as TGCGCCAGCAGCCAAGAGGGGAGCACCGGGGAGCTGTTTTTT. Residues: CASSQEGSTGELFF.

This clonotype was observed once. A much larger clone differs from this one at a single base, so this may be a read error. The chain joins TRBV12-3 or TRBV12-4 to TRBJ1-4, with a weak D call TRBD1 (6 bases). The CDR3 loop spans 15 amino acids. V was trimmed by 8 bases and J by 3 bases, leaving 16 bases between them. Here the CDR3 reads CASHRSGAPNEKLFF. Here the CDR3 DNA reads TGTGCCAGCCACCGCTCGGGGGCGCCTAATGAAAAACTGTTTTTT.

This clonotype occurred a few times. This chain links TRBV28 with TRBJ2-7; possibly TRBD2 for D (5 bases). Trimming removed 5 bases from V and 0 bases from J, with 11 bases in between. This CDR3 is 14 amino acids long. The germline gives CDR1 MDHEN, CDR2 SYDVKM. This CDR3 reads CASSGAGSSYEQYF. The DNA of the CDR3 is TGTGCCAGCAGTGGCGCGGGTAGCTCCTACGAGCAGTACTTC.

This clonotype was observed a handful of times. V usage is TRBV30 and J usage is TRBJ1-1; a weak D match, TRBD1 (5 bases). CDR3 length: 15 amino acids. Trimming cost V 1 base and J 4 bases, with 16 bases left between them. Germline V gives CDR1 GTSNPN, CDR2 SVGIG (reference sequence). CDR3: CAWSDPGRGGTEAFF. CDR3 nucleotides: TGTGCCTGGAGTGACCCCGGGAGGGGTGGCACTGAAGCTTTCTTT.

The rearrangement links TRBV5-1 to TRBJ2-7; the D is unclear. V gave up 2 bases and J gave up 6 bases, with 12 bases separating them. The CDR3 length is 13 residues. Germline CDR1 is SGHRS and CDR2 is YFSETQ. CDR3 bases: TGCGCCAGCAGCTTCGAGCAGTCAAGCGAGCAGTACTTC. It is translated as CASSFEQSSEQYF. The whole variable domain, filled in from reference TRBV5-1 and TRBJ2-7, reads KAGVTQTPRYLIKTRGQQVTLSCSPISGHRSVSWYQQTPGQGLQFLFEYFSETQRNKGNFPGRFSGRQFSNSRSEMNVSTLELGDSALYLCASSFEQSSEQYFGPGTRLTVT.

This clonotype has ten or more counts. V and J are TRBV27 and TRBJ1-5; the D gene is possibly TRBD1 (6 bases). Trimming removed 3 bases from V and 2 bases from J, with 11 bases in between. This CDR3 has 15 residues. Germline loops: CDR1 MNHEY, CDR2 SMNVEV (reference sequence). The CDR3 bases are TGTGCCAGCAGTTTCTCCAGGGGAGGCAATCAGCCCCAGCATTTT. This sequence encodes CASSFSRGGNQPQHF.

The gene calls are TRBV20-1 and TRBJ1-4; 8 nucleotides align to TRBD1. V dropped 6 bases and J dropped 8; count of bases not matched to a gene: 5. Germline values: CDR1 DFQATT, CDR2 SNEGSKA (reference sequence). This CDR3 region has 12 residues. This chain's CDR3 is CSADRDREKLFF. The CDR3, as DNA: TGCAGTGCCGACAGGGACAGGGAAAAACTGTTTTTT.

The chain combines TRBV20-1 with TRBJ1-1; the D gene is possibly TRBD1 (5 bases). Trimming took 2 bases from V and 5 from J, leaving 12 bases between them. CDR1 is DFQATT, CDR2 SNEGSKA, per germline (reference sequence). The CDR3 consists of 13 residues. CDR3 in DNA: TGCAGTGCTAGACTGGGGGGGGAGACTGAAGCTTTCTTT. This translates into CSARLGGETEAFF.

This clonotype appeared a few times. CDR3 protein: CASSLPANTGELFF. In nucleotides, the CDR3 is TGTGCCAGCAGCCTCCCAGCGAACACCGGGGAGCTGTTTTTT. The chain employs TRBV5-6 and TRBJ2-2; the D is unclear. CDR1 and CDR2 from the germline V gene are SGHDT and YYEEEE. This CDR3 is 14 amino acids long. The V gene lost 4 bases and the J gene lost 0 bases, with 7 bases spanning the gap.

This clonotype was counted a few times. The rearrangement uses TRBV28 and TRBJ1-4; D gene ambiguous. V was cut by 5 bases and J by 9 bases, with 10 bases left in between. CDR3 size: 12 residues. Per the germline V gene, CDR1 is MDHEN and CDR2 is SYDVKM. In nucleotides, the CDR3 is TGTGCCAGCAGTCCCGTGGCGCAAAAACTGTTTTTT. Encoded protein: CASSPVAQKLFF.

The chain couples TRBV12-5 to TRBJ2-4; the D is unclear. With the DNA end fitting TRBJ2-7 better, the J assignment may be wrong. The germline V gene has CDR1 LGHNT and CDR2 FRNRAP. The CDR3 consists of 11 residues. Written as DNA, the CDR3 is TGTGCTAGTGGTGACAACTACGAGCAGTACTTC. Its protein is CASGDNYEQYF.

On this clonotype itself: This may be a read error, as it is one base from a much larger clone. Written as DNA, the CDR3 is TGTACCTCTAGCGGGCAGGGCCCCTACAATGAGCAGTTCTTC. It codes for CTSSGQGPYNEQFF. The chain couples TRBV10-3 to TRBJ2-1; 8 bases line up with TRBD2. The CDR3 spans 14 residues. Germline V lookup: CDR1 ENHRY, CDR2 SYGVKD.

The chain joins TRBV10-3 to TRBJ2-7; TRBD1 matches 7 bases. The CDR3 sequence is 15 residues long. After removal of 4 bases from V and 5 bases from J, the junction contained 11 bases not matched to a gene. The germline gives CDR1 ENHRY, CDR2 SYGVKD. The chain's CDR3 is CAISGGRQGAHEQYF. The CDR3, as DNA: TGTGCCATCAGTGGGGGAAGACAGGGCGCCCACGAGCAGTACTTC.